This T cell receptor beta chain was recovered during a study of Ad26.COV2.S vaccination and SARS-CoV-2 variants (dated by TCRdb to the early 2020s). In terms of the full investigation: Donors in the vaccine arm were drawn from COV1001, a phase I-IIa trial of Ad26.COV2.S in healthy adults that was multicentre, randomized, double-blind and placebo-controlled. Dosing of Ad26.COV2.S was intramuscular, at either 5x10^10 or 1x10^11 viral particles, delivered as one shot or as two shots spaced 56 days apart. TCRbeta repertoire sequencing served as the tool for gauging how specific and how broad the SARS-CoV-2-reactive T cell receptors were following Ad26.COV2.S vaccination. The TCR-sequenced set comprised around 30 samples: some 19 Ad26.COV2.S vaccine recipients, 5 placebo recipients and 8 SARS-CoV-2 convalescent individuals. Participants in the trial were split at random into five groups of five each, receiving low-dose or high-dose Ad26.COV2.S once or twice, or else placebo on both occasions. Blinding of investigators to trial group allocation was maintained during experiments and outcome assessment.

Read against the paper, the sample's treatment or condition label means: over 15 received Ad26.COV2.S at low or high dose, single or two shots; 5 received placebo; per-sample allocation not given. For vaccine and placebo recipients, repertoires were sequenced using samples collected on day 63 after the first injection. In Cohort 1b, about 25 adults aged 18-55 years were enrolled at a single site in Boston, USA, between 29 July and 7 August 2020. Ad26.COV2.S was a replication-incompetent adenovirus type 26 vector that expressed a prefusion-stabilized SARS-CoV-2 spike protein derived from the original Wuhan strain. Broader findings and caveats from the paper: The study was not powered for comparison of responses between vaccine doses or regimens. Non-spike TCR breadth was comparable between vaccine and placebo recipients, consistent with the vaccine containing only spike. It was noted by the authors that total T cell responses may have been underestimated by the TCR breadth and depth analyses. Compared with placebo recipients, Ad26.COV2.S recipients showed higher spike-specific TCR breadth (P = 0.0014). Substantial breadth of spike-specific CD8+ and CD4+ T cell responses was reported after vaccination.

CDR1 and CDR2 were assigned from the germline V gene as MRHNA and SNTAGT. Reading from cysteine to phenylalanine, the CDR3 counts 14 amino acids. The DNA shown is the 42-base CDR3, in frame from base 1. Deletion took 3 bases off V and 7 bases off J, with a span of 10 bases between the germline ends. TCRbeta CDR3 regions were sequenced with the immunoSEQ Assay. After extraction, genomic DNA underwent amplification by bias-controlled multiplex PCR, followed by high-throughput sequencing. Per the original workflow: To quantify the absolute abundance of every unique TCRbeta CDR3 region, sequences were collapsed and filtered. T cell fraction was estimated by normalizing TCRbeta template counts to usable DNA, with usable DNA measured through amplification of reference genes found in all nucleated cells. Repertoire TCRs were annotated as SARS-CoV-2-specific by exact matching of V gene, CDR3 amino acid sequence and J gene to a known reactive TCR set. MIRA supplied the reference SARS-CoV-2 TCR set, which was filtered for enrichment in COVID-19-positive ImmuneCODE repertoires so that public or cross-reactive TCRs were removed. Drawing on the MIRA antigens, annotated TCRs were analysed further at the level of specific ORF or position within ORF. Depth was the summed frequency of annotated unique rearrangements, while breadth was defined as annotated unique rearrangements over total unique productive rearrangements. TCR breadth was compared between groups using two-sided Wilcoxon rank-sum tests. In TCRdb, the immuneACCESS table is reduced to in-frame sequences with V and J assigned. These tables do not hold every clone; where another copy was compared, an unresolved V gene accounts for under half, and the others remain unexplained. The V and J calls and clone size were taken over from that table, and D and trimming were inferred from the DNA. The sample profile shows a few hundred thousand clones; roughly 90% of them were found once. Around 3.6% of the sample is taken by the ten largest.

Note on this clone: Its specific antigen is unknown. There are no base qualities to consult, and no much larger clone falls within one base.

The rearranged chain carries TRBV6-4 and TRBJ1-6, with the D gene call left open. The input for sequencing was peripheral blood, taken in a trial of Ad26.COV2.S vaccine versus placebo. The clonotype comes from a person aged 18-65 years who received the Ad26.COV2.S COVID-19 vaccine or a placebo. DNA sequence: TGTGCCAGCAGTGAAGGACGACGGAATTCACCCCTCCACTTT. Its protein reads: CASSEGRRNSPLHF.